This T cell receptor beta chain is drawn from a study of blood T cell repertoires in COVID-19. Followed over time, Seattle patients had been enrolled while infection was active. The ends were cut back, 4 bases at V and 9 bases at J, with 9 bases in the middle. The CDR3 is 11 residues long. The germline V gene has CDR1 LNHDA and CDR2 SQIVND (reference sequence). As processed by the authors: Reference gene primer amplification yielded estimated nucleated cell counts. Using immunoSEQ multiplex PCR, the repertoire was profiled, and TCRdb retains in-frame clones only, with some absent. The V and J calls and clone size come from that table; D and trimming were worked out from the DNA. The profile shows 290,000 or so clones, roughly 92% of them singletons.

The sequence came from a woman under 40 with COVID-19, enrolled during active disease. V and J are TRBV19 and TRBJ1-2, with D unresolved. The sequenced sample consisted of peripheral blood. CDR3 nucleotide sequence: TGTGCCAGTAGTACGCTCAACAGCTACACCTTC. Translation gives CASSTLNSYTF.